The 10 T cell receptor beta chains below all came from one sample that was sequenced in a study of glioma-infiltrating T cells after dendritic cell vaccination (dated by TCRdb to about 2016). The method behind the library was the immunoSEQ multiplex PCR assay. The immuneACCESS repertoire file appears here via TCRdb, limited to in-frame rearrangements. These files lack a portion of the clones; in checked studies, under half of the deficit traces to unresolved V genes, and the cause of the others is not known. This sample gives 75,000 to 100,000 clones in total; about four fifths of them show up just once. 5.5% to 7% of the sample lies in the top ten. Sequencing used blood, obtained before dendritic cell vaccination. The receptors here all came from a human donor with glioblastoma.

This chain connects TRBV14 to TRBJ2-7; 11 nucleotides match TRBD2. CDR3 length: 18 residues. Trimming at V came to 3 bases and at J to 4 bases, leaving 14 bases not matched to a gene. Looked up from germline, CDR1 is SGHDN and CDR2 is FVKESK. DNA of the CDR3: TGTGCCAGCAGCCAGAGAAGGGGACTAGCGGAAACATTTTACGAGCAGTACTTC. Encoded protein: CASSQRRGLAETFYEQYF.

CDR3 in DNA: TGCAGCGCTAGACAGGGTGTTGGGGTCAATGAGCAGTTCTTC. Residues: CSARQGVGVNEQFF. This chain joins TRBV29-1 and TRBJ2-1; 7 nucleotides agree with TRBD1. Germline CDR1 reads SQVTM; CDR2 reads ANQGSEA. After removal of 7 bases from V and 6 bases from J, the junction contained 12 bases not matched to a gene. The CDR3 contains 14 residues.

The rearrangement links TRBV7-3 to TRBJ1-1, with D possibly TRBD1 on 6 matching bases. This CDR3 has 15 residues. V lost 1 base and J 4 bases, leaving 13 bases between the germline ends. Per germline, CDR1 SGHTA and CDR2 FQGTGA. CDR3 bases: TGTGCCAGCAGCTTAAACCGGGGGGCGATCACTGAAGCTTTCTTT. Protein: CASSLNRGAITEAFF.

This chain connects TRBV18 to TRBJ2-3; tentatively, D is TRBD2 (5 bases). There are 12 residues in the CDR3. Trimming pared 6 bases from V and 6 bases from J, leaving 10 bases between. CDR1 and CDR2 (germline): KGHSH, LQKENI. The CDR3 region has the DNA TGTGCCAGCTCCTCTGGCGGGGATACGCAGTATTTT. Translation gives CASSSGGDTQYF.

The chain couples TRBV30 to TRBJ2-1, with 9 positions matching TRBD2. The germline V gene encodes CDR1 GTSNPN and CDR2 SVGIG (reference sequence). V was clipped by 3 bases and J by 6 bases; unmatched bases: 6. The CDR3 extends over 14 amino acids. The CDR3 nucleotides are TGTGCCTGGAGCGCGGGACTAGCAGTCAATGAGCAGTTCTTC. This encodes CAWSAGLAVNEQFF.

This sequence joins TRBV5-1 and TRBJ2-3; 14 bases are shared with TRBD2. Germline V gives CDR1 SGHRS, CDR2 YFSETQ. The CDR3 totals 17 residues. V gave up 2 bases and J gave up 5 bases; unmatched junction bases: 7. CDR3 DNA: TGCGCCAGCAGCTTAAGACTAGCGGGAGGGTTAAAAGATACGCAGTATTTT. As protein: CASSLRLAGGLKDTQYF.

The chain uses TRBV10-3 and TRBJ2-7; 7 positions agree with TRBD2. The CDR3 runs 16 residues. In germline, CDR1 is ENHRY, CDR2 SYGVKD. V trimming: 10 bases; J trimming: 0 bases; junction bases outside the gene matches: 15. Written as DNA, the CDR3 is TGTGCCACGGGGGGACTAAACGGGTACAGCTCCTACGAGCAGTACTTC. Amino acids: CATGGLNGYSSYEQYF.

The chain joins TRBV9 to TRBJ2-1; a weak D match, TRBD2 (5 bases). Trimming left V 6 bases short and J 0 bases short, with 16 bases between. Germline CDR1 reads SGDLS; CDR2 reads YYNGEE. This CDR3 has 16 amino acids. The CDR3 here is CASTPAGTVSYNEQFF. The CDR3 nucleotides are TGTGCCAGCACCCCCGCGGGCACCGTCTCCTACAATGAGCAGTTCTTC.

The chain combines TRBV19 with TRBJ2-1; D not certain. The CDR3 is made up of 12 amino acids. CDR1 is LNHDA and CDR2 is SQIVND in the germline V gene (reference sequence). Trimming took 4 bases from V and 4 from J, leaving 5 bases between them. CDR3: CASSSRYNEQFF. CDR3 DNA: TGTGCCAGTAGTAGTCGTTACAATGAGCAGTTCTTC.

The genes are TRBV28 and TRBJ1-5; D may be TRBD1 (5 bases). Trimming took 2 bases from V and 3 from J, leaving 8 bases between them. This CDR3 has 14 amino acids. Germline lookup yields CDR1 MDHEN and CDR2 SYDVKM. CDR3 region: CASSLGRDNQPQHF. In DNA, the CDR3 is TGTGCCAGCAGTTTAGGCAGGGACAATCAGCCCCAGCATTTT.